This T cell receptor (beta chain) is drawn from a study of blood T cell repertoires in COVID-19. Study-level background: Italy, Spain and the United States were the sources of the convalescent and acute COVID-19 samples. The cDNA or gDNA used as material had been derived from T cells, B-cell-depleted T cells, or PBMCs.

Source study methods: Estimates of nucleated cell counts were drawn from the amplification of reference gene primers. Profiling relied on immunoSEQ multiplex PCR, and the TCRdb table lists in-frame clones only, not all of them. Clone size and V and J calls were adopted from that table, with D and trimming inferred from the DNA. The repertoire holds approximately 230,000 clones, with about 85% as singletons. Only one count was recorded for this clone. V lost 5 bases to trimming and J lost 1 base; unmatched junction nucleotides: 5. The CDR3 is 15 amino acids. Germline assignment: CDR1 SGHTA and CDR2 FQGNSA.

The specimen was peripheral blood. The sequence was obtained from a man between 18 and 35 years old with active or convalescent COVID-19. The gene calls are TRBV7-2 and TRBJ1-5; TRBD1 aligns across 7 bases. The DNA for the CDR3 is TGTGCCAGCAGCAGGGACAGCCTAAGCAATCAGCCCCAGCATTTT. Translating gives CASSRDSLSNQPQHF.